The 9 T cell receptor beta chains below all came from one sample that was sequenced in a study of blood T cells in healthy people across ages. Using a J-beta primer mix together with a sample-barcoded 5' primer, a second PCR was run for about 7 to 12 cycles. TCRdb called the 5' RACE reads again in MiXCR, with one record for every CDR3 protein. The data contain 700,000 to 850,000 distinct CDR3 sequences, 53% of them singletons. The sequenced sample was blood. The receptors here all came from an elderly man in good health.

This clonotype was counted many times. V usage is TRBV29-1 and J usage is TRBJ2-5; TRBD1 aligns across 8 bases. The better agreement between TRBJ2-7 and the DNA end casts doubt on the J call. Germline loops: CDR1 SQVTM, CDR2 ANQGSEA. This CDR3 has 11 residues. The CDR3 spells CSGGQGREQYF. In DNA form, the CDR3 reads TGCAGCGGAGGACAGGGCCGCGAGCAGTACTTC.

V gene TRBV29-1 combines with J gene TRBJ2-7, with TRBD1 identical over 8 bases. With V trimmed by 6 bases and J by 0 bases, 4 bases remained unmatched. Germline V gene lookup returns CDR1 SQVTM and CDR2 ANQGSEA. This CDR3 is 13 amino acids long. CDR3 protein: CSVRGPYSYEQYF. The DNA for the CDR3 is TGCAGCGTCAGGGGGCCTTACTCCTACGAGCAGTACTTC.

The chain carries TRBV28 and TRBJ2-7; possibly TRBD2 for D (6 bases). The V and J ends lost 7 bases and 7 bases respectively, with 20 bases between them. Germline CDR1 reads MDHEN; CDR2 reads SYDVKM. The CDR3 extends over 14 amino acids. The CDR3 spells CASTIPGGYNEQYF. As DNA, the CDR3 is TGTGCCAGCACCATCCCCGGGGGATACAATGAGCAGTACTTC.

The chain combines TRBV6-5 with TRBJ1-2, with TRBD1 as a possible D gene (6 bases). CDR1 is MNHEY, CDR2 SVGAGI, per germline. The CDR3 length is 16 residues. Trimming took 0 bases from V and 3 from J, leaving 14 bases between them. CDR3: CASSYSYRVRDYGYTF. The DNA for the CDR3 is TGTGCCAGCAGTTACTCCTACAGGGTCAGGGACTATGGCTACACCTTC.

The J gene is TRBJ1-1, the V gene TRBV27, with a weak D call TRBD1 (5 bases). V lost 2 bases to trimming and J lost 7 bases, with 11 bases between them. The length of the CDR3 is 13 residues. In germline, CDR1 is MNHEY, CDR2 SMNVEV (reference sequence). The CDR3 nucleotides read TGTGCCAGCAGTTTACCCGGAAGGGGTGAAGCTTTCTTT. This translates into CASSLPGRGEAFF.

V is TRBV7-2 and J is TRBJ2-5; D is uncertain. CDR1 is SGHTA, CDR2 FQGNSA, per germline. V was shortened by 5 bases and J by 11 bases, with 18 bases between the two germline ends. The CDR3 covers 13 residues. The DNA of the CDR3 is TGTGCCAGCAGCCGCTATGGGTCGCTGGGTCAGTACTTC. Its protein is CASSRYGSLGQYF.

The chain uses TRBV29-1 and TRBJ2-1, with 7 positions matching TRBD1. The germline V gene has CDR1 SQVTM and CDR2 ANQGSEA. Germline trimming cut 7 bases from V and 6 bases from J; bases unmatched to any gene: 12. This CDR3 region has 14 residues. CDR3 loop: CSGSGDRPSNEQFF. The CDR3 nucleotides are TGCAGCGGAAGTGGGGACAGACCGTCCAATGAGCAGTTCTTC.

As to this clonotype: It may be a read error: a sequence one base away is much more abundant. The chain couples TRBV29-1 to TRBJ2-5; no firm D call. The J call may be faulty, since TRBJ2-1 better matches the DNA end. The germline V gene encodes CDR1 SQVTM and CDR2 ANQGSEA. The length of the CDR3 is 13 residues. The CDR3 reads CSVSLGFQETQFF. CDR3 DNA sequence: TGCAGCGTTAGTCTAGGATTCCAAGAGACCCAGTTCTTC.

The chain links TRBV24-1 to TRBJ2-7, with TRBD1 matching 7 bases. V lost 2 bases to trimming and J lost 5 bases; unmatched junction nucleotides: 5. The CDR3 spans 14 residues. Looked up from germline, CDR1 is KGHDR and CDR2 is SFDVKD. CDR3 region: CATSDSYRGHEQYF. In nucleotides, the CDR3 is TGTGCCACCAGTGATTCCTACAGGGGACACGAGCAGTACTTC.